This T cell receptor beta chain comes out of a study of blood T cell repertoires in COVID-19. About the study: COVID-19 samples from acute and convalescent phases originated in the United States, Italy and Spain.

Assay: immunoSEQ multiplex PCR; the TCRdb copy retains only in-frame clones and omits some. The sample carries 150,000 to 200,000 clones, over 90% recorded once. The V end lost 4 bases, the J end lost 2 bases, and 11 bases lay between the germline ends. Germline V CDR1 and CDR2: LGHDT, YNNKEL (reference sequence). The CDR3 is 15 residues long. The receptor comes from a woman in her sixties or seventies with COVID-19, enrolled during active disease. The material sequenced was peripheral blood. This rearrangement joins TRBV3-1 (or the pseudogene TRBV3-2) to TRBJ2-2, with a tentative D call TRBD2 (5 bases). The CDR3 nucleotides are TGTGCCAGCAGCCTACGGACTCCCAACACCGGGGAGCTGTTTTTT. Protein product: CASSLRTPNTGELFF.